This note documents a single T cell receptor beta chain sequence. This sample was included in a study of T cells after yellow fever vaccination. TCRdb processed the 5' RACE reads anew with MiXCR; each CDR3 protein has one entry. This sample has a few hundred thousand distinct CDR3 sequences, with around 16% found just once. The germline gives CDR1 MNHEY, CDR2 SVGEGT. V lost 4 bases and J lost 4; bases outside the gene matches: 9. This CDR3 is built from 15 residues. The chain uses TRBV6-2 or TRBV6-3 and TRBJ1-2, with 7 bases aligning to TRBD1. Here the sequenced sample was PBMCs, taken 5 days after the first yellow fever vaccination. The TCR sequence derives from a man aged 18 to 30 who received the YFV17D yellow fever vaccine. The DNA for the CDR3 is TGTGCCAGCAGTTTTCTCTCCGGGACAGCCTATGGCTACACCTTC. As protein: CASSFLSGTAYGYTF.